This T cell receptor (beta chain) came from a study of OX40 agonist ivuxolimab in advanced cancers. With respect to this clone: The target antigen is unknown.

Overall study results and limits: Dosing at 0.1 to 3.0 mg/kg was accompanied by clonal expansion of CD4+ and CD8+ blood T cells by week 6. Expanded clones were, on average, more numerous in CD8+ T cells than in CD4+. What antigens the expanded peripheral T cells recognized was never established.

Peripheral blood came from all dose cohorts at three timepoints. The method was immunoSEQ multiplex PCR; TCRdb's version includes in-frame clones alone and lacks a portion of them. The repertoire consists of around 43,000 clones, with about 90% occurring once and the leading ten covering less than 20%. CDR1 LGHNA and CDR2 YNFKEQ come from the germline V gene. The ends were cut back, 1 base at V and 6 bases at J, with 14 bases in the middle. The CDR3 has 15 amino acids. The chain employs TRBV4-2 and TRBJ2-3, with D perhaps TRBD2 (5 bases). The input for sequencing was CD4+ or CD8+ T cells sorted from blood, taken in a trial of the OX40 agonist ivuxolimab. The origin of this receptor is an adult with an advanced solid tumor such as melanoma, head and neck, liver or kidney cancer. CDR3 amino acids: CASSQATGMQDTQYF. The CDR3 DNA follows: TGTGCCAGCAGCCAAGCGACGGGAATGCAGGATACGCAGTATTTT.